This entry lists 31 T cell receptor beta chains sequenced from one sample in a study of blood T cells in healthy people across ages. Together with a sample-barcoded 5' primer, a J-beta primer mix was included in a second PCR lasting about 7 to 11 cycles. A single record per CDR3 protein comes from TCRdb applying MiXCR to the 5' RACE reads. This sample carries 1.5 million to 2 million distinct CDR3 sequences, around half of them seen once, and the ten largest clones take 2% to 2.5%. The sample consisted of blood. These receptors were obtained from a middle-aged woman in good health.

The chain uses TRBV20-1 and TRBJ2-1; the match to TRBD2 covers 13 bases. V lost 3 bases to trimming and J lost 0 bases; unmatched junction nucleotides: 2. The germline V gene encodes CDR1 DFQATT and CDR2 SNEGSKA (reference sequence). The CDR3 is made up of 16 amino acids. The CDR3 region has the DNA TGCAGTGCTAGCGGGACTAGCGGGACCTCCTACAATGAGCAGTTCTTC. Residues: CSASGTSGTSYNEQFF.

This clonotype was counted only a few times. The chain is built from TRBV7-9 and TRBJ2-1; 7 nucleotides line up with TRBD1. In germline, CDR1 is SEHNR, CDR2 FQNEAQ (reference sequence). CDR3 length: 13 amino acids. The CDR3 spells CGGGQPSYNEQFF. The CDR3 DNA is TGTGGTGGGGGACAGCCCTCCTACAATGAGCAGTTCTTC. Full variable domain (rest looked up from reference TRBV7-9 and TRBJ2-1): DTGVSQNPRHKITKRGQNVTFRCDPISEHNRLYWYRQTLGQGPEFLTYFQNEAQLEKSRLLSDRFSAERPKGSFSTLEIQRTEQGDSAMYLCGGGQPSYNEQFFGPGTRLTVL.

The chain employs TRBV20-1 and TRBJ2-4, with 8 bases identical to TRBD2. From germline, CDR1 is DFQATT and CDR2 SNEGSKA (reference sequence). V gave up 3 bases and J gave up 6 bases; unmatched junction bases: 4. This CDR3 region has 13 residues. The DNA for the CDR3 is TGCAGTGCTAGTGGCGCGGGGGGAAACATTCAGTACTTC. It yields the protein CSASGAGGNIQYF.

This clonotype has only one observation. The junction shows a germline mismatch at one end, possibly a read error. The chain has TRBV28 and TRBJ2-7; 8 bases line up with TRBD1. Germline V gives CDR1 MDHEN, CDR2 SYDVKM. The CDR3 covers 18 residues. CDR3 DNA: TGTGCCAACAGTTTATTCCCTTCCGGGACAGGTCTTTCCTACGAGCAGTACTTC. It yields the protein CANSLFPSGTGLSYEQYF.

There are a few counts of this clonotype. V is TRBV5-1 and J is TRBJ2-1; D unresolved. Between the trimmed V and J ends, which lost 3 bases and 10 bases, there was a span of 11 bases. Germline V gives CDR1 SGHRS, CDR2 YFSETQ. The length of the CDR3 is 12 residues. The CDR3 region has the DNA TGCGCCAGCAGCTCGCCGACCAACGAGCAGTTCTTC. The encoded protein is CASSSPTNEQFF.

Concerning this clonotype itself: The junction and the germline gene differ at one end; a read error may be behind it. The chain employs TRBV7-6 and TRBJ2-1, with 12 bases matching TRBD2. In germline, CDR1 is SGHVS, CDR2 FNYEAQ. The CDR3 runs 17 residues. The CDR3: CASSLGLAGSTYNEQFF. The CDR3 DNA is TGTGCCAGCAGCCTAGGACTAGCGGGGAGTACCTATAATGAGCAGTTCTTC.

The chain recombines TRBV9 with TRBJ2-1, with D perhaps assigned TRBD1 or TRBD2 (5 bases each). The CDR3 sequence is 14 residues long. Per germline, CDR1 SGDLS and CDR2 YYNGEE. The germline V and J ends were trimmed by 2 bases and 13 bases, with 19 bases remaining between them. In nucleotides, the CDR3 is TGTGCCAGCAGCGTCGGGACCGGCCAAGAGACCCAGTTCTTC. Translated: CASSVGTGQETQFF.

The chain links TRBV20-1 to TRBJ2-3, with 7 bases fitting TRBD2. Germline lookup yields CDR1 DFQATT and CDR2 SNEGSKA (reference sequence). J was trimmed by 6 bases and V by 5 bases; bases with no gene match: 20. The CDR3 totals 17 residues. This CDR3 is CSAQDIDSGFRADTQYF. The DNA of the CDR3 is TGCAGTGCTCAAGATATAGATAGCGGGTTCCGTGCGGATACGCAGTATTTT.

This clonotype was seen only a few times. The V and J genes are TRBV28 and TRBJ2-5; TRBD1 agrees at 7 bases. This CDR3 spans 14 amino acids. Germline-derived CDR1 and CDR2 are MDHEN and SYDVKM. V gave up 1 base and J gave up 4 bases; unmatched junction bases: 3. The DNA of the CDR3 is TGTGCCAGCAGTTTATATCGGGACAGAGAGACCCAGTACTTC. Translation: CASSLYRDRETQYF.

The sample holds a few counts of this clonotype. The rearrangement links TRBV5-6 to TRBJ1-4, with 8 bases matching TRBD1. The germline CDR1 and CDR2 sequences are SGHDT and YYEEEE. The CDR3 length is 14 residues. V was clipped by 4 bases and J by 5 bases; unmatched bases: 4. The CDR3 nucleotides are TGTGCCAGCAGCCGACAGGGGCAGAATGAAAAACTGTTTTTT. Encoded protein: CASSRQGQNEKLFF.

The count of this clonotype is one. CDR3 DNA sequence: TGTGCCACCAGCAGGCGCACAGGGTTGGAGACCCGGTACTTC. This sequence encodes CATSRRTGLETRYF. The chain recombines TRBV15 with TRBJ2-7, with D tentatively TRBD1 (6 bases). Germline CDR1 is LNHNV and CDR2 is YYDKDF (reference sequence). V lost 3 bases and J 12 bases, leaving 21 bases between the germline ends. This CDR3 is built from 14 residues.

This chain links TRBV4-1 with TRBJ2-6, with D uncertain. The CDR3 covers 16 residues. Trimming pared 0 bases from V and 2 bases from J, leaving 8 bases between. CDR1 and CDR2 (germline): MGHRA, YSYEKL. The CDR3 DNA reads TGCGCCAGCAGCCAAGACGAGCTCCCTGGGGCCAACGTCCTGACTTTC. Protein: CASSQDELPGANVLTF.

This chain joins TRBV29-1 and TRBJ1-1; a possible D gene is TRBD1 (5 bases). The CDR3 totals 14 residues. V gave up 1 base and J gave up 10 bases, with 19 bases separating them. CDR1 is SQVTM and CDR2 is ANQGSEA in the germline V gene. CDR3 nucleotides: TGCAGCGTTGAAGGGGTAGGAGGGGAATTCGGAGCTTTCTTT. It specifies CSVEGVGGEFGAFF.

The rearrangement joins TRBV20-1 to TRBJ2-1, with 9 bases fitting TRBD2. The CDR3 has 16 amino acids. The germline V gene encodes CDR1 DFQATT and CDR2 SNEGSKA (reference sequence). Unmatched junction bases numbered 15, after V lost 3 bases and J lost 9 bases. The CDR3, as DNA: TGCAGTGCTAGTAACCTGGCCAGCGGGGGGCCCGGTGAGCAGTTCTTC. Translation: CSASNLASGGPGEQFF.

A few counts support this clonotype. The chain couples TRBV7-2 to TRBJ2-1, with 8 bases aligning to TRBD2. Germline V gives CDR1 SGHTA, CDR2 FQGNSA. J was trimmed by 6 bases and V by 5 bases; bases with no gene match: 12. The CDR3 runs to 16 residues. The CDR3 DNA follows: TGTGCCAGCAGCCTTCTGAGGGGGGGACTAGGCAATGAGCAGTTCTTC. It encodes CASSLLRGGLGNEQFF.

CDR3: CATSRDPTVWGSGGMSYNEQFF. In DNA form, the CDR3 reads TGTGCCACCAGCAGAGACCCGACGGTCTGGGGTAGCGGGGGGATGTCCTACAATGAGCAGTTCTTC. This chain links TRBV15 with TRBJ2-1; TRBD2 agrees at 10 bases. This CDR3 spans 22 amino acids. Germline CDR1 is LNHNV and CDR2 is YYDKDF (reference sequence). V was clipped by 0 bases and J by 1 base; unmatched bases: 18.

The V and J genes are TRBV6-5 and TRBJ1-1; no definite D call. The CDR3 extends over 14 amino acids. CDR1 and CDR2 from the germline V gene are MNHEY and SVGAGI. V dropped 6 bases and J dropped 2 bases, with 13 bases sitting between them. CDR3 DNA sequence: TGTGCCAGCAGCCAATTCGGTGGAAACACTGAAGCTTTCTTT. Its translation is CASSQFGGNTEAFF.

The chain combines TRBV11-2 with TRBJ2-1; no firm D call. CDR1 is SGHAT, CDR2 FQNNGV, per germline. Trimming removed 4 bases at V and 6 bases at J, with 10 bases between. The CDR3 is 13 amino acids. The CDR3 loop is CASSSAGPNEQFF. CDR3 bases: TGTGCCAGCAGCTCTGCCGGGCCCAATGAGCAGTTCTTC.

The chain links TRBV6-2 or TRBV6-3 to TRBJ2-3; 12 nucleotides agree with TRBD1. V lost 8 bases and J lost 3; bases outside the gene matches: 21. Germline lookup yields CDR1 MNHEY and CDR2 SVGEGT. The CDR3 has 20 amino acids. The DNA for the CDR3 is TGTGCCAGCTGCAGTCTCCCGGCCGGGACAGGGGGCGCAGGTACAGATACGCAGTATTTT. Translation gives CASCSLPAGTGGAGTDTQYF.

The genes are TRBV24-1 and TRBJ2-1, with TRBD2 matching over 7 bases. V shed 0 bases, J shed 10 bases, and the junction held 8 bases outside the gene matches. Germline V gene data show CDR1 as KGHDR and CDR2 as SFDVKD. The CDR3 runs to 15 residues. The CDR3 coding sequence is TGTGCCACCAGTGATTTGCGCGGGGGTTTTAAAGAGCAGTTCTTC. The encoded protein is CATSDLRGGFKEQFF.

This clonotype was seen only a few times. This chain uses TRBV29-1 with TRBJ1-2; D is ambiguous. V lost 0 bases and J 1 base, leaving 21 bases between the germline ends. The germline CDR1 and CDR2 sequences are SQVTM and ANQGSEA. The CDR3 has 18 residues. In nucleotides, the CDR3 is TGCAGCGTTGAAGATGGACTCCTAGCCCAGTCCCTTAACTATGGCTACACCTTC. It codes for CSVEDGLLAQSLNYGYTF.

The V and J genes are TRBV5-5 and TRBJ2-3; the match to TRBD2 covers 7 bases. Germline V gene lookup returns CDR1 SGHKS and CDR2 YYEKEE (reference sequence). The V segment lost 1 base and the J segment 4 bases; nucleotides outside the gene matches: 12. The CDR3 has 17 amino acids. CDR3 bases: TGTGCCAGCAGCTTGTTTTCGGCTAGCGGATATGCAGATACGCAGTATTTT. It translates to CASSLFSASGYADTQYF.

V is TRBV9 and J is TRBJ2-3; 7 bases fit TRBD2. Per the germline V gene, CDR1 is SGDLS and CDR2 is YYNGEE. This CDR3 comprises 16 residues. The V segment lost 0 bases and the J segment 0 bases; nucleotides outside the gene matches: 4. The CDR3 sequence: CASSVAGGWSTDTQYF. The CDR3 region has the DNA TGTGCCAGCAGCGTAGCCGGGGGGTGGAGCACAGATACGCAGTATTTT.

V and J are TRBV6-1 and TRBJ1-2, with D hard to call. This CDR3 has 14 amino acids. Trimming took 6 bases from V and 3 from J, leaving 14 bases between them. Germline-derived CDR1 and CDR2 are MNHNS and SASEGT. The CDR3 bases are TGTGCCAGCAGAGGACCGATTAGGGACTATGGCTACACCTTC. It encodes CASRGPIRDYGYTF.

The V and J genes are TRBV12-3 or TRBV12-4 and TRBJ2-1, with 9 bases aligning to TRBD2. The CDR3 is 18 amino acids. Unmatched junction bases numbered 13, after V lost 5 bases and J lost 2 bases. CDR3 in DNA: TGTGCCAGCAGTGCTCTTCGCGGGGGGGCAATAACCTACAATGAGCAGTTCTTC. Its protein product is CASSALRGGAITYNEQFF.

V gene TRBV3-1 combines with J gene TRBJ1-2; D may be TRBD1 (6 bases). From germline, CDR1 is LGHDT and CDR2 YNNKEL (reference sequence). V was cut by 5 bases and J by 4 bases, with 14 bases left in between. The CDR3 extends over 14 amino acids. CDR3: CASSSWTETYGYTF. CDR3 sequence (DNA): TGTGCCAGCAGCTCCTGGACAGAGACCTATGGCTACACCTTC.

This clonotype was picked up a small number of times. The genes are TRBV28 and TRBJ1-2; 8 bases align to TRBD1. Per germline, CDR1 MDHEN and CDR2 SYDVKM. This CDR3 contains 13 residues. V lost 6 bases and J lost 6; bases outside the gene matches: 6. The CDR3 region is CASSQTGENGYTF. The CDR3 region has the DNA TGTGCCAGCAGCCAGACAGGGGAGAATGGCTACACCTTC.

The table lists this clonotype with a few counts. The chain couples TRBV4-2 to TRBJ1-4; D unclear. The CDR3 length is 13 residues. Trimming shortened V by 4 bases and J by 8 bases, and 11 bases separated the two germline ends. CDR1 LGHNA and CDR2 YNFKEQ come from the germline V gene. CDR3 in DNA: TGTGCCAGCAGCCCCCGGGCCGAGGAAAAACTGTTTTTT. Translating gives CASSPRAEEKLFF.

The chain combines TRBV20-1 with TRBJ2-3; D assignment may be TRBD1 or TRBD2 (5 bases each). V shed 0 bases and J shed 0 bases, with 13 bases lying between them. CDR3 length equals 16 residues. Germline loops: CDR1 DFQATT, CDR2 SNEGSKA (reference sequence). The CDR3: CSARDLGTPSTDTQYF. For the CDR3, the DNA is TGCAGTGCTAGAGACCTCGGGACGCCAAGCACAGATACGCAGTATTTT.

This clonotype was counted many times. The chain combines TRBV5-1 with TRBJ2-5; 9 bases align to TRBD1. The V and J ends lost 3 bases and 5 bases, in that order; junction bases with no gene match: 5. The CDR3 consists of 14 residues. CDR1 is SGHRS and CDR2 is YFSETQ in the germline V gene. The CDR3 here is CASSSGTGRETQYF. DNA for the CDR3: TGCGCCAGCAGCTCCGGGACAGGGAGGGAGACCCAGTACTTC.

The chain couples TRBV19 to TRBJ2-7, with 8 bases that match TRBD2. V gave up 7 bases and J gave up 3 bases; unmatched junction bases: 5. This CDR3 has 13 residues. Germline V gene sequence: CDR1 LNHDA, CDR2 SQIVND (reference sequence). CDR3 amino acids: CASKPSGGYEQYF. Here the CDR3 DNA reads TGTGCCAGTAAACCGAGCGGGGGCTACGAGCAGTACTTC. The variable domain in full, with the rest retrieved from reference TRBV19 and TRBJ2-7, is DGGITQSPKYLFRKEGQNVTLSCEQNLNHDAMYWYRQDPGQGLRLIYYSQIVNDFQKGDIAEGYSVSREKKESFPLTVTSAQKNPTAFYLCASKPSGGYEQYFGPGTRLTVT.